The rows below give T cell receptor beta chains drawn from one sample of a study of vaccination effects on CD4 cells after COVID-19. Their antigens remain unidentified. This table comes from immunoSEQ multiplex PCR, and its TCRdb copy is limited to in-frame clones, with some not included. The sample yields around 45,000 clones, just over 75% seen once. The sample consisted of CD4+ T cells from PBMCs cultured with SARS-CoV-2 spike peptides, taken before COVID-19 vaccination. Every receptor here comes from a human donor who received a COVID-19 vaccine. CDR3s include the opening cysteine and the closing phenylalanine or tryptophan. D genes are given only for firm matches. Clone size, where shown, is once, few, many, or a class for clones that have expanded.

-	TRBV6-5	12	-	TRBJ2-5	CASRRYQETQYF	TGTGCCAGCAGGAGGTACCAAGAGACCCAGTACTTC
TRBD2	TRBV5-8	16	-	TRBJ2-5	CASSPFPTSGAETQYF	TGTGCCAGCAGCCCCTTCCCCACTAGCGGGGCTGAGACCCAGTACTTC
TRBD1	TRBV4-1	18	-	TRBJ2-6	CASSQGGQGSSGANVLTF	TGCGCCAGCAGCCAAGGAGGACAGGGCTCCTCTGGGGCCAACGTCCTGACTTTC
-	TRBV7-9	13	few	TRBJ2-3	CASSLGGTDTQYF	TGTGCCAGCAGCTTAGGGGGGACAGATACGCAGTATTTT
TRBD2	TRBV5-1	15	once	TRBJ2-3	CASRVRGGGTDTQYF	TGCGCCAGCAGAGTGCGGGGGGGCGGGACAGATACGCAGTATTTT
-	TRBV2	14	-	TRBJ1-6	CASLPDGPGSPLHF	TGTGCCAGCCTACCCGACGGGCCCGGTTCACCCCTCCACTTT
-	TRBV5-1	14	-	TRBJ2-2	CASSPGLNTGELFF	TGCGCCAGCAGCCCCGGACTAAACACCGGGGAGCTGTTTTTT
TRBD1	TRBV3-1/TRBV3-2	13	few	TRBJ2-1	CASSRDRGREQFF	TGTGCCAGCAGCCGAGACAGGGGGAGGGAGCAGTTCTTC
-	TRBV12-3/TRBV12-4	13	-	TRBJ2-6	CASSPSGANVLTF	TGTGCCAGCAGTCCCTCTGGGGCCAACGTCCTGACTTTC
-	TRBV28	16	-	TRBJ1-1	CASSLYKGTANTEAFF	TGTGCCAGCAGTTTATACAAAGGGACTGCGAACACTGAAGCTTTCTTT
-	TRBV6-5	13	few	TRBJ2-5	CASSYRHRETQYF	TGTGCCAGCAGTTACCGACACCGAGAGACCCAGTACTTC
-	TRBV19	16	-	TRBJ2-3	CASSIDGGTRTDTQYF	TGTGCCAGTAGTATAGATGGAGGGACCCGCACAGATACGCAGTATTTT
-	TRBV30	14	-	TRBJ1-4	CASVVRGANEKLFF	TGTGCCTCCGTCGTCAGGGGAGCTAATGAAAAACTGTTTTTT
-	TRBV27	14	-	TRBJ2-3	CATSGTGITDTQYF	TGTGCCACCTCCGGGACTGGAATCACAGATACGCAGTATTTT
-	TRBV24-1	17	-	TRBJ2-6	CATSPGGDSSGANVLTF	TGTGCCACCAGCCCCGGGGGCGACAGCTCTGGGGCCAACGTCCTGACTTTC
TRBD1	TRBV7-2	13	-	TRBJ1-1	CASSQGAGTEAFF	TGTGCCAGCTCGCAGGGGGCGGGCACTGAAGCTTTCTTT
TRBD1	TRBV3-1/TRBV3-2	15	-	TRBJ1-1	CASSQRTGMNTEAFF	TGTGCCAGCAGCCAACGGACAGGCATGAACACTGAAGCTTTCTTT
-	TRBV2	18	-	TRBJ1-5	CASSEAGQQLYSNQPQHF	TGTGCCAGCAGTGAAGCCGGACAGCAACTGTATAGCAATCAGCCCCAGCATTTT
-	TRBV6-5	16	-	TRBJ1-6	CASSYSLSGGNSPLHF	TGTGCCAGCAGTTATTCTCTTTCCGGGGGGAATTCACCCCTCCACTTT
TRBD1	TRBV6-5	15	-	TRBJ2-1	CASSTRDRGRNEQFF	TGTGCCAGCAGTACCCGGGACAGGGGAAGGAATGAGCAGTTCTTC
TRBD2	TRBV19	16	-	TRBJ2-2	CASSGTRGWGTGELFF	TGTGCCAGTTCCGGGACTAGAGGTTGGGGCACCGGGGAGCTGTTTTTT
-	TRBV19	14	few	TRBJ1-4	CASSNRVRIEKLFF	TGTGCCAGTAGTAACAGGGTACGGATTGAAAAACTGTTTTTT
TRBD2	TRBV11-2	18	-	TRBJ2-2	CASSPGTSGGVNTGELFF	TGTGCCAGCAGCCCTGGGACTAGCGGGGGAGTAAACACCGGGGAGCTGTTTTTT
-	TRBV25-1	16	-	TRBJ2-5	CASSELFLGREETQYF	TGTGCCAGCAGTGAATTGTTTTTGGGCAGGGAAGAGACCCAGTACTTC
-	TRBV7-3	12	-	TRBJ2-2	CASSPLGGELFF	TGTGCCAGCAGCCCTTTGGGAGGGGAGCTGTTTTTT
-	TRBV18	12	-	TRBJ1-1	CASSGINTEAFF	TGTGCCAGCTCAGGGATAAACACTGAAGCTTTCTTT
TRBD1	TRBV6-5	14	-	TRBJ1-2	CASSNGQGVEGYTF	TGTGCCAGCAGTAATGGACAGGGAGTGGAGGGCTACACCTTC
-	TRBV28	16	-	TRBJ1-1	CASSLAGRPMNTEAFF	TGTGCCAGCAGTTTAGCGGGGCGACCTATGAACACTGAAGCTTTCTTT
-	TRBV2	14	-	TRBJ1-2	CASITEATIYGYTF	TGTGCCAGCATAACCGAGGCCACAATCTATGGCTACACCTTC
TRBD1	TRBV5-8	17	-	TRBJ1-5	CASSLYRDRVLHQPQHF	TGTGCCAGCAGCCTTTACCGGGACAGGGTTCTCCATCAGCCCCAGCATTTT
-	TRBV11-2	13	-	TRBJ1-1	CASSSRFLAEAFF	TGTGCCAGCAGCTCCCGATTTTTGGCAGAAGCTTTCTTT
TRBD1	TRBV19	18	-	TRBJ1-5	CASRQSPPDRVPFMPQHF	TGTGCCAGTAGACAATCACCCCCGGACAGGGTCCCTTTTATGCCCCAGCATTTT
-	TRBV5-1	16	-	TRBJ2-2	CASSPGKGRMTGELFF	TGCGCCAGCAGCCCGGGCAAGGGCAGGATGACCGGGGAGCTGTTTTTT
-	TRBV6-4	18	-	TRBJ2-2	CASSTKYPGRMNTGELFF	TGTGCCAGCAGCACCAAATACCCGGGACGGATGAACACCGGGGAGCTGTTTTTT
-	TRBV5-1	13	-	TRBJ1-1	CASSLLQDTEAFF	TGCGCCAGCAGCTTATTACAGGACACTGAAGCTTTCTTT
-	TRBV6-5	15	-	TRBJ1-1	CASSYGDARGAGAFF	TGTGCCAGCAGTTACGGGGACGCGAGGGGTGCTGGAGCTTTCTTT
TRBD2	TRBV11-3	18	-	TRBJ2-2	CASSFASLAGGNTGELFF	TGTGCCAGCAGCTTTGCCTCTTTAGCGGGGGGGAACACCGGGGAGCTGTTTTTT
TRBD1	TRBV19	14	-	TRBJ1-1	CASSIGRGRTEAFF	TGTGCCAGTAGTATAGGTAGGGGGCGGACTGAAGCTTTCTTT
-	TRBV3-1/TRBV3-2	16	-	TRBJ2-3	CASSPSSAASTDTQYF	TGTGCCAGCAGCCCCTCTTCAGCGGCTAGCACAGATACGCAGTATTTT
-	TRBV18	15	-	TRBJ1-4	CASSPEMATNEKLFF	TGTGCCAGCTCACCAGAGATGGCAACTAATGAAAAACTGTTTTTT
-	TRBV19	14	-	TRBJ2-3	CASSPTPDTDTQYF	TGTGCCAGTAGTCCGACTCCCGACACAGATACGCAGTATTTT
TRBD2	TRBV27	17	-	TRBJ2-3	CASQHSRLAGGTDTQYF	TGTGCCAGCCAGCACTCAAGACTAGCGGGGGGCACAGATACGCAGTATTTT
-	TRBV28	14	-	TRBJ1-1	CASSLIRGNTEAFF	TGTGCCAGCAGTTTAATTCGGGGGAACACTGAAGCTTTCTTT
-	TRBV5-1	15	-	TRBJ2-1	CASSLDRTAYNEQFF	TGCGCCAGCAGCTTGGACAGGACCGCCTACAATGAGCAGTTCTTC
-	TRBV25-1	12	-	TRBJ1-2	CASSEFASGYTF	TGTGCCAGCAGTGAATTCGCCTCTGGCTACACCTTC
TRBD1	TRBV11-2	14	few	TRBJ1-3	CASRARQGRDTIYF	TGTGCCAGCAGGGCGAGACAGGGGCGCGACACCATATATTTT
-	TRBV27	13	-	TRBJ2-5	CASRAGGGGTQYF	TGTGCCAGCAGAGCAGGGGGGGGAGGGACCCAGTACTTC
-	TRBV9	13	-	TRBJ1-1	CASSVGSNTEAFF	TGTGCCAGCAGCGTAGGTAGTAACACTGAAGCTTTCTTT
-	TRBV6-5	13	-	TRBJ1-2	CASTPRWGYGYTF	TGTGCCAGCACTCCTAGATGGGGTTATGGCTACACCTTC
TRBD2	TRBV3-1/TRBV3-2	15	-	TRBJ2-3	CASSQGLAGTDTQYF	TGTGCCAGCAGCCAAGGACTAGCGGGCACAGATACGCAGTATTTT
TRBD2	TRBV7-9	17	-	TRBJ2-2	CASSFPRLAGARGELFF	TGTGCCAGCAGCTTCCCTAGACTAGCGGGGGCTCGAGGGGAGCTGTTTTTT
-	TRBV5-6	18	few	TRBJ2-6	CASSFSGSGSFRTNVLTF	TGTGCCAGCAGCTTTTCGGGGAGCGGGTCCTTTCGGACCAACGTCCTGACTTTC
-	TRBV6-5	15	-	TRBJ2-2	CASGRGGANTGELFF	TGTGCCAGCGGGCGGGGAGGCGCGAACACCGGGGAGCTGTTTTTT
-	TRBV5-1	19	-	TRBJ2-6	CASSDRVNPFSSGANVLTF	TGCGCCAGCAGCGATAGGGTCAACCCCTTTAGCTCTGGGGCCAACGTCCTGACTTTC
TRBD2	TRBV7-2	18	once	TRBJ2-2	CASSLFGTSGGAAGELFF	TGTGCCAGCAGCTTATTCGGGACTAGCGGGGGGGCCGCCGGGGAGCTGTTTTTT
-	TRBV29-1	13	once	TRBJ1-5	CSVSRGVNQPQHF	TGCAGCGTTAGCAGGGGTGTCAATCAGCCCCAGCATTTT